This entry describes one TCR beta chain. The repertoire was sequenced with immunoSEQ multiplex PCR; TCRdb's copy has only in-frame clones and lacks some. Of about 87,000 clones listed, approximately 85% are singletons. This sample is drawn from a study of blood T cell repertoires in COVID-19. The germline V gene encodes CDR1 MGHRA and CDR2 YSYEKL. V was trimmed by 3 bases and J by 0 bases, leaving 24 bases between them. The CDR3 consists of 20 residues. The J gene is TRBJ1-5, the V gene TRBV4-1; the D is unclear. The TCR sequence derives from a woman aged 80 or older with COVID-19, enrolled during active disease. Sequencing input: peripheral blood. The CDR3 DNA reads TGCGCCAGCAGCCACCTGAGACCTGGGGTAGGGAGCTATAGCAATCAGCCCCAGCATTTT. This sequence encodes CASSHLRPGVGSYSNQPQHF.